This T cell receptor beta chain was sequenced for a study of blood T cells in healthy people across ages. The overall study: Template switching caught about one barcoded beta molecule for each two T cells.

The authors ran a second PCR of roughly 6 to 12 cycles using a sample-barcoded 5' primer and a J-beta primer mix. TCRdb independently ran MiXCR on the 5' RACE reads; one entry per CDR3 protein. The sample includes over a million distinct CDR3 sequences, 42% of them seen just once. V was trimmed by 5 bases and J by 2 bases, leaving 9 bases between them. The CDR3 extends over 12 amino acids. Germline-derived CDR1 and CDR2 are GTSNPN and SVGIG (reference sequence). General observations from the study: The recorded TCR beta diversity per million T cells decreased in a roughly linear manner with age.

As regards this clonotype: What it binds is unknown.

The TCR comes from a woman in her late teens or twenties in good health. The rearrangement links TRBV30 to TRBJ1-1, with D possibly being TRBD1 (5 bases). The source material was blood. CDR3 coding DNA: TGTGCCTGGCGGGGCGAAAACACTGAAGCTTTCTTT. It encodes CAWRGENTEAFF. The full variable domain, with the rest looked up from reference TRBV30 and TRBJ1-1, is SQTIHQWPATLVQPVGSPLSLECTVEGTSNPNLYWYRQAAGRGLQLLFYSVGIGQISSEVPQNLSASRPQDRQFILSSKKLLLSDSGFYLCAWRGENTEAFFGQGTRLTVV.